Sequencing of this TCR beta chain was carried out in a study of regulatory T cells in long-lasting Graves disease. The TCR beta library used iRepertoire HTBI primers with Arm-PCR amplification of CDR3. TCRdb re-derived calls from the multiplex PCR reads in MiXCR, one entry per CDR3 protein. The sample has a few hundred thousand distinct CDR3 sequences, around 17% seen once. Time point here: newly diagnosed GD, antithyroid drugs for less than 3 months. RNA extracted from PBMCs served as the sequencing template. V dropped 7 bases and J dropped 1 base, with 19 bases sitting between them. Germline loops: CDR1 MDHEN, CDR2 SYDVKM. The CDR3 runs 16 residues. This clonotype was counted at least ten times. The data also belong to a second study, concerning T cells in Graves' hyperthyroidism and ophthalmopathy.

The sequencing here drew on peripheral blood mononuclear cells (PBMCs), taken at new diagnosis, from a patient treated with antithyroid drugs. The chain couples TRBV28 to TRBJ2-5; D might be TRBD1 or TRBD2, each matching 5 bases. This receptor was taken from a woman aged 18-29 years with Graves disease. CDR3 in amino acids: CASTLDRGRAQETQYF. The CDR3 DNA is TGTGCCAGCACCCTGGATCGGGGACGAGCCCAAGAGACCCAGTACTTC.